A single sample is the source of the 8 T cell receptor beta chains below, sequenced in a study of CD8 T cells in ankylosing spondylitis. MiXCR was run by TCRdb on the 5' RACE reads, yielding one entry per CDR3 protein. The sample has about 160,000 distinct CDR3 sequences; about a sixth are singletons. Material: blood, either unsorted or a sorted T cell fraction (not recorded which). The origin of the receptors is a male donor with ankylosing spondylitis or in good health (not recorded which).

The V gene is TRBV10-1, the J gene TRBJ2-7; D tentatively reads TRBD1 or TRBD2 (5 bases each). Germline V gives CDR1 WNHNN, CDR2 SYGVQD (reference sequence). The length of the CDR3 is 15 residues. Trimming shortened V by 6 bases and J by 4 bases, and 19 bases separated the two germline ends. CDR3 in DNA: TGCGCCAGCAGCTCAGCCGGGACGGGCCGTTACGAGCAGTACTTC. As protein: CASSSAGTGRYEQYF.

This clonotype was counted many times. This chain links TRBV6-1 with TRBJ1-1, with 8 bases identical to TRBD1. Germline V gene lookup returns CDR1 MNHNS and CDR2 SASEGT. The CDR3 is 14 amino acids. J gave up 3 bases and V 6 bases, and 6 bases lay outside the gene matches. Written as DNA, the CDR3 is TGTGCCAGCAGGGAGGACAGGGACGACACTGAAGCTTTCTTT. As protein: CASREDRDDTEAFF.

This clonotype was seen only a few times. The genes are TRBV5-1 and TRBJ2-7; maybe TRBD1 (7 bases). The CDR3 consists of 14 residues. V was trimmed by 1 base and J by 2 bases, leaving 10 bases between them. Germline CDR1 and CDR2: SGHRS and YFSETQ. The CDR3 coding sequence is TGCGCCAGCAGCTTGCAGGGGGGAACCTACGAGCAGTACTTC. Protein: CASSLQGGTYEQYF.

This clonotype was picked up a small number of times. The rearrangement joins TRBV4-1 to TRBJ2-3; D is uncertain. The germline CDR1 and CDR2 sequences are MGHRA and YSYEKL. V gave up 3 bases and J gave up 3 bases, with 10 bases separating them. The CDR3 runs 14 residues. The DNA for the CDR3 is TGCGCCAGCAGCCAGGACGAATCTACAGATACGCAGTATTTT. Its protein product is CASSQDESTDTQYF.

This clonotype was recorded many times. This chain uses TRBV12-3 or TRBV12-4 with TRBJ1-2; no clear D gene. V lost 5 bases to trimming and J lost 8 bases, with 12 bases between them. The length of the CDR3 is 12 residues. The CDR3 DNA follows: TGTGCCAGCAGTGCGGCGGTGAGGGGCTACACCTTC. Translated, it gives CASSAAVRGYTF.

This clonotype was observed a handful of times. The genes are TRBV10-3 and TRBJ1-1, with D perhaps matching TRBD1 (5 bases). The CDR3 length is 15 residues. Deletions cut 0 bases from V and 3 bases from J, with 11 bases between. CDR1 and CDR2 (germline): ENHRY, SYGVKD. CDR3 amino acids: CAISESWGVDTEAFF. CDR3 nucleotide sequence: TGTGCCATCAGTGAGTCTTGGGGCGTCGACACTGAAGCTTTCTTT.

CDR3 bases: TGTGCCAGCAGCTTGGTCGTCAGGGTCTCCTACAATGAGCAGTTCTTC. Protein sequence: CASSLVVRVSYNEQFF. This chain connects TRBV5-6 to TRBJ2-1; D is possibly TRBD1 (5 bases). This CDR3 is 16 amino acids long. V gave up 0 bases and J gave up 0 bases, with 10 bases separating them. Germline values: CDR1 SGHDT, CDR2 YYEEEE.

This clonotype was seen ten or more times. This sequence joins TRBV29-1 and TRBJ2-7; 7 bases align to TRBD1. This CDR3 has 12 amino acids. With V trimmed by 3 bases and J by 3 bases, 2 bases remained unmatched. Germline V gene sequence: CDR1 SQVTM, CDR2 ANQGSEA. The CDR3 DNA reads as TGCAGCGTTGAGGGACAGTACTACGAGCAGTACTTC. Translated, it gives CSVEGQYYEQYF.